These 22 T cell receptor beta chains originate from one sample sequenced in a study of vaccination and CD4 T cells after COVID-19. Noted treatment: roughly 10-day PBMC culture with coronavirus spike peptide pools or control peptides (ViraFEST assay). Their antigens are not known. An Oncomine TCR Beta short-read assay was used to sequence the DNA from cultured CD4+ T cells. TCRdb recomputed calls from the PCR reads with MiXCR, one row per CDR3 protein. The data contain approximately 9,800 distinct CDR3 sequences, around 62% of them singletons. The specimen was CD4+ T cells from blood, cultured in vitro. All receptors come from a human donor who had recovered from COVID-19.

The V and J genes are TRBV7-2 and TRBJ2-1; 9 bases are a match to TRBD2. The junction had 2 bases not matched to a gene; V was cut back by 1 base and J by 4 bases. The CDR3 loop spans 15 amino acids. From germline, CDR1 is SGHTA and CDR2 FQGNSA. For the CDR3, the DNA is TGTGCCAGCAGCTTAGGACTAGCGGTTTACAATGAGCAGTTCTTC. Amino acids: CASSLGLAVYNEQFF.

The J gene is TRBJ1-2, the V gene TRBV7-3, with D uncertain. Deletions cut 7 bases from V and 1 base from J, with 22 bases between. The germline V gene encodes CDR1 SGHTA and CDR2 FQGTGA. This CDR3 has 17 residues. The chain's CDR3 is CASTLRSSEVGNYGYTF. In DNA form, the CDR3 reads TGTGCCAGCACTTTAAGGTCCTCAGAGGTCGGTAACTATGGCTACACCTTC.

This chain links TRBV7-8 with TRBJ2-5, with 13 bases fitting TRBD2. Germline CDR1 reads SGHVS; CDR2 reads FQNEAQ. This CDR3 region has 18 residues. V dropped 1 base and J dropped 2; count of bases not matched to a gene: 7. The CDR3 reads CASSLVRLAGGPQETQYF. The CDR3, as DNA: TGTGCCAGCAGCTTAGTTAGACTAGCGGGAGGACCGCAAGAGACCCAGTACTTC.

The chain combines TRBV28 with TRBJ2-4; tentative D call: TRBD1 (7 bases). V dropped 6 bases and J dropped 5 bases, with 20 bases sitting between them. Germline loops: CDR1 MDHEN, CDR2 SYDVKM. The CDR3 is made up of 16 amino acids. This chain's CDR3 is CASSRGDRKYQNIQYF. In DNA, the CDR3 is TGTGCCAGCAGCCGCGGGGACAGAAAATACCAAAACATTCAGTACTTC. Based on the CDR3 plus reference TRBV28 and TRBJ2-4, the full variable domain is DVKVTQSSRYLVKRTGEKVFLECVQDMDHENMFWYRQDPGLGLRLIYFSYDVKMKEKGDIPEGYSVSREKKERFSLILESASTNQTSMYLCASSRGDRKYQNIQYFGAGTRLSVL.

The chain combines TRBV6-1 with TRBJ1-5, with D uncertain. Per germline, CDR1 MNHNS and CDR2 SASEGT. This CDR3 spans 13 amino acids. V lost 6 bases to trimming and J lost 5 bases, with 11 bases between them. This CDR3 reads CASSQAVHQPQHF. The DNA for the CDR3 is TGTGCCAGCAGCCAAGCAGTGCATCAGCCCCAGCATTTT.

The table lists this clonotype with a count of one. The chain couples TRBV20-1 to TRBJ1-2; D unresolved. The germline V gene encodes CDR1 DFQATT and CDR2 SNEGSKA (reference sequence). The V end lost 0 bases, the J end lost 1 base, and 3 bases lay between the germline ends. The CDR3 has 12 residues. CDR3 DNA sequence: TGCAGTGCTAGAGATAGTAACTATGGCTACACCTTC. Translating gives CSARDSNYGYTF.

The chain uses TRBV12-5 and TRBJ1-5, with D maybe TRBD1 (5 bases). CDR3 length: 14 residues. Germline CDR1 and CDR2: LGHNT and FRNRAP. V lost 5 bases and J lost 0, with 8 bases in between. The CDR3 bases are TGTGCTAGTGGTACCGGACATAGCAATCAGCCCCAGCATTTT. It encodes CASGTGHSNQPQHF.

This clonotype has only a few counts. The chain links TRBV7-8 to TRBJ1-2; D is possibly TRBD1 (6 bases). Per germline, CDR1 SGHVS and CDR2 FQNEAQ. This CDR3 has 13 residues. V was clipped by 4 bases and J by 4 bases, with 10 bases between them. CDR3 in amino acids: CASSSGTLYGYTF. The CDR3 coding sequence is TGTGCCAGCAGCTCCGGGACACTCTATGGCTACACCTTC.

V gene TRBV28 combines with J gene TRBJ1-5, with D maybe TRBD1 (5 bases). Looked up from germline, CDR1 is MDHEN and CDR2 is SYDVKM. Trimming stripped 5 bases from V and 5 bases from J, with 16 bases between. The CDR3 is 15 amino acids. DNA for the CDR3: TGTGCCAGCAGTCCCTGGGGGGGTATGGATCAGCCCCAGCATTTT. Its translation is CASSPWGGMDQPQHF.

CDR3 in DNA: TGTGCCAGCAGCCGTCCCACTGGAAACGGGGAGCTGTTTTTT. Translated: CASSRPTGNGELFF. The chain couples TRBV7-2 to TRBJ2-2; D gene unclear. The CDR3 consists of 14 residues. CDR1 and CDR2 (germline): SGHTA, FQGNSA. V lost 5 bases, J lost 7 bases, and 14 bases lay in between. Variable domain in full (rest from reference TRBV7-2 and TRBJ2-2): GAGVSQSPSNKVTEKGKDVELRCDPISGHTALYWYRQSLGQGLEFLIYFQGNSAPDKSGLPSDRFSAERTGGSVSTLTIQRTQQEDSAVYLCASSRPTGNGELFFGEGSRLTVL.

This chain connects TRBV6-5 to TRBJ2-7; D uncertain. The CDR3 length is 14 residues. Trimming left V 4 bases short and J 2 bases short, with 12 bases between. Germline CDR1 MNHEY, CDR2 SVGAGI. The CDR3 protein is CASSSPLSPYEQYF. Written as DNA, the CDR3 is TGTGCCAGCAGTTCCCCCCTTAGCCCCTACGAGCAGTACTTC.

This clonotype was counted between two and nine times. The genes are TRBV20-1 and TRBJ2-3; 9 bases line up with TRBD1. The germline CDR1 and CDR2 sequences are DFQATT and SNEGSKA (reference sequence). This CDR3 is built from 13 residues. The trim removed 5 bases at V and 9 bases at J, leaving 9 bases unmatched. The CDR3 loop is CSAPGTGTGTQYF. The CDR3 DNA reads as TGCAGTGCTCCCGGGACAGGGACGGGCACGCAGTATTTT.

The J gene is TRBJ2-7, the V gene TRBV6-1; D is unclear. The CDR3 has 12 amino acids. Trimming stripped 7 bases from V and 3 bases from J, with 10 bases between. CDR1 and CDR2 (germline): MNHNS, SASEGT. In nucleotides, the CDR3 is TGTGCCAGCATCCACCCGGGCTACGAGCAGTACTTC. Translating gives CASIHPGYEQYF.

The chain links TRBV7-2 to TRBJ1-1; 8 bases line up with TRBD1. The junction had 7 bases not matched to a gene; V was cut back by 1 base and J by 6 bases. The germline V gene has CDR1 SGHTA and CDR2 FQGNSA. CDR3 length: 15 residues. As DNA, the CDR3 is TGTGCCAGCAGCTTAGAGGCCAGGGGGCGCCCTGAAGCTTTCTTT. Its translation is CASSLEARGRPEAFF.

The chain carries TRBV5-4 and TRBJ2-1; perhaps TRBD1 as D (6 bases). The CDR3 runs 16 residues. Trimming removed 0 bases at V and 0 bases at J, with 10 bases between. Per the germline V gene, CDR1 is SGHNT and CDR2 is YYREEE (reference sequence). In DNA form, the CDR3 reads TGTGCCAGCAGCTTGGCAGGGGCCAGCTCCTACAATGAGCAGTTCTTC. It codes for CASSLAGASSYNEQFF. Using reference TRBV5-4 and TRBJ2-1 for the parts outside the CDR3, the full variable domain is ETGVTQSPTHLIKTRGQQVTLRCSSQSGHNTVSWYQQALGQGPQFIFQYYREEENGRGNFPPRFSGLQFPNYSSELNVNALELDDSALYLCASSLAGASSYNEQFFGPGTRLTVL.

The V call is TRBV9, the J call TRBJ2-7; maybe TRBD1 (6 bases). This CDR3 has 15 residues. Trimming took off 0 bases at V and 2 bases at J, with 12 bases between the two ends. Germline V gene data show CDR1 as SGDLS and CDR2 as YYNGEE. The CDR3 DNA is TGTGCCAGCAGCGTAGAGGCAGGGGTCACCTACGAGCAGTACTTC. Amino acid sequence: CASSVEAGVTYEQYF.

The rearrangement uses TRBV2 and TRBJ1-2; the D is unclear. Trimming left V 6 bases short and J 0 bases short, with 5 bases between. Germline V lookup: CDR1 SNHLY, CDR2 FYNNEI. This CDR3 contains 12 residues. CDR3 coding DNA: TGTGCCAGCAGGTCCACTAACTATGGCTACACCTTC. Its translation is CASRSTNYGYTF.

By share, this clonotype ranks as large. The rearrangement links TRBV12-3 or TRBV12-4 to TRBJ2-5, with TRBD1 as a possible D gene (5 bases). V was clipped by 5 bases and J by 5 bases, with 6 bases between them. The length of the CDR3 is 11 residues. CDR3 residues: CASSPGETQYF. The CDR3, as DNA: TGTGCCAGCAGTCCAGGGGAGACCCAGTACTTC.

Only a few counts were recorded for this clonotype. This chain uses TRBV2 with TRBJ1-2; possibly TRBD1 for D (5 bases). This CDR3 contains 13 residues. Germline assignment: CDR1 SNHLY and CDR2 FYNNEI. Between the trimmed V and J ends, which lost 3 bases and 4 bases, there was a span of 9 bases. This CDR3 is CASSDAGTYGYTF. The CDR3 DNA reads as TGTGCCAGCAGTGACGCGGGGACCTATGGCTACACCTTC.

The CDR3: CASSRLNEQYF. The CDR3 DNA reads TGTGCCAGCAGTAGACTAAACGAGCAGTACTTC. The chain has TRBV6-1 and TRBJ2-7; D is perhaps TRBD2 (5 bases). The CDR3 extends over 11 amino acids. Germline V CDR1 and CDR2: MNHNS, SASEGT. V lost 5 bases, J lost 5 bases, and 7 bases lay in between.

In its sample, this clonotype was seen a few times. This chain joins TRBV20-1 and TRBJ2-5, with D tentatively TRBD1 (5 bases). CDR3 size: 14 residues. Germline assignment: CDR1 DFQATT and CDR2 SNEGSKA (reference sequence). V lost 6 bases to trimming and J lost 5 bases, with 19 bases between them. DNA of the CDR3: TGCAGTGCCCAAAACCTCAGGGTTGTGGAGACCCAGTACTTC. This sequence encodes CSAQNLRVVETQYF.

The V call is TRBV6-5, the J call TRBJ1-5; a possible D gene is TRBD1 (6 bases). Germline-derived CDR1 and CDR2 are MNHEY and SVGAGI. The CDR3 length is 13 residues. Trimming removed 0 bases from V and 7 bases from J, with 7 bases in between. This chain's CDR3 is CASSYSDRQPQHF. The CDR3 DNA reads TGTGCCAGCAGTTACTCGGACAGACAGCCCCAGCATTTT.